This T cell receptor beta chain was retrieved from a study of early T cells in non-severe SARS-CoV-2 infection. Findings of the study overall: Database matching using VDJdb favored anti-spike CD8 responses, with private and CD4 specificities left missing.

This clonotype was observed at least ten times. What it recognizes is unknown. The protocol attached unique molecular identifiers to individual cDNA molecules. One entry per CDR3 protein, called by TCRdb with MiXCR from the 5' RACE reads. The sample yields 55,000 to 70,000 distinct CDR3 sequences, 8% to 10% seen once. The source of this sequence is an adult who was a healthcare worker with PCR-confirmed SARS-CoV-2 infection or an uninfected control (not recorded which). Sample: whole blood.

The CDR3 nucleotides read TGTGCCAGCAGTTTACAGGGAAGTAGGAACATTCAGTACTTC. This translates into CASSLQGSRNIQYF. The V call is TRBV12-3 or TRBV12-4, the J call TRBJ2-4; a weak D match, TRBD1 (5 bases). CDR3 length equals 14 residues. Trimming removed 2 bases at V and 7 bases at J, with 12 bases between.